These 13 T cell receptor beta chains were sequenced from one sample in a study of regulatory and conventional T cells in RAG deficiency. Profiled with immunoSEQ multiplex PCR; TCRdb holds only in-frame clones, not every one. The repertoire includes approximately 30,000 clones, 90% to 97% of them detected once, and 0.35% sits in the top ten. Genomic DNA came from blood conventional CD4+ T cells gated CD25-low CD127-high. This same sample was also taken into another study, of regulatory T cells. That study adds: Amplification used 52 TRBV primers and 13 TRBJ primers.

Sequencing used CD25- CD4+ T cells sorted from blood. The receptors were sampled from a human donor in good health.

The chain uses TRBV10-2 and TRBJ2-7; D is unclear. Per the germline V gene, CDR1 is WSHSY and CDR2 is SAAADI. The CDR3 is made up of 16 amino acids. Trimming cost V 6 bases and J 5 bases, with 23 bases left between them. CDR3 in DNA: TGCGCCAGCAGCTCCGTGGCGGCGCCTAGAGAGCACGAGCAGTACTTC. This encodes CASSSVAAPREHEQYF.

This chain joins TRBV5-6 and TRBJ1-1, with TRBD1 identical over 9 bases. This CDR3 is 16 amino acids long. J lost 1 base, V lost 4 bases, and 8 bases had no gene match. CDR1 and CDR2 from the germline V gene are SGHDT and YYEEEE. CDR3 in amino acids: CASSPRTGESNTEAFF. CDR3 bases: TGTGCCAGCAGCCCTCGGACAGGGGAGTCGAACACTGAAGCTTTCTTT. Full variable domain (rest looked up from reference TRBV5-6 and TRBJ1-1): DAGVTQSPTHLIKTRGQQVTLRCSPKSGHDTVSWYQQALGQGPQFIFQYYEEEERQRGNFPDRFSGHQFPNYSSELNVNALLLGDSALYLCASSPRTGESNTEAFFGQGTRLTVV.

The chain links TRBV5-1 to TRBJ2-5; D ambiguous. This CDR3 comprises 12 residues. V was trimmed by 4 bases and J by 4 bases, leaving 8 bases between them. Germline V gene lookup returns CDR1 SGHRS and CDR2 YFSETQ. The CDR3 nucleotides read TGCGCCAGCAGCACCCGCGGAGAGACCCAGTACTTC. This codes for CASSTRGETQYF.

This clone came up a few times. V gene TRBV18 combines with J gene TRBJ1-5; D may be TRBD1 (5 bases). Per germline, CDR1 KGHSH and CDR2 LQKENI. This CDR3 spans 15 amino acids. The V end was cut by 3 bases, the J end by 2 bases, with 11 bases between. CDR3 amino acids: CASSPMGGGNQPQHF. The CDR3 DNA reads TGTGCCAGCTCACCCATGGGGGGTGGCAATCAGCCCCAGCATTTT.

The chain uses TRBV6-6 and TRBJ1-5; 7 positions agree with TRBD1. Germline CDR1 reads MNHNY; CDR2 reads SVGAGI (reference sequence). Trimming removed 0 bases from V and 5 bases from J; junction bases left unmatched: 4. The CDR3 loop spans 15 amino acids. The CDR3 loop reads CASSYSGGGDQPQHF. The CDR3, as DNA: TGTGCCAGCAGTTACTCTGGAGGGGGCGATCAGCCCCAGCATTTT.

The chain has TRBV9 and TRBJ2-3; 8 bases fit TRBD2. Germline CDR1 and CDR2: SGDLS and YYNGEE. The CDR3 has 15 amino acids. V trimming: 0 bases; J trimming: 6 bases; junction bases outside the gene matches: 6. The CDR3 reads CASSVVSGGGDTQYF. CDR3 coding DNA: TGTGCCAGCAGCGTAGTGTCCGGGGGGGGCGATACGCAGTATTTT.

V usage is TRBV10-3 and J usage is TRBJ2-7, with 7 bases that match TRBD2. Germline assignment: CDR1 ENHRY and CDR2 SYGVKD. The V segment lost 0 bases and the J segment 6 bases; nucleotides outside the gene matches: 8. The CDR3 is made up of 15 amino acids. The CDR3 DNA follows: TGTGCCATCAGTGAGTCAGGGCGGGAGCTAGGCGAGCAGTACTTC. Translating gives CAISESGRELGEQYF.

CDR3 in amino acids: CASSLARTGFEAFF. The CDR3 bases are TGTGCCAGCAGCTTAGCGCGTACGGGGTTTGAAGCTTTCTTT. The gene calls are TRBV7-2 and TRBJ1-1; D is unresolved. Germline assignment: CDR1 SGHTA and CDR2 FQGNSA. The ends were cut back, 0 bases at V and 7 bases at J, with 12 bases in the middle. This CDR3 is built from 14 residues.

This chain connects TRBV11-2 to TRBJ1-4; TRBD1 agrees at 7 bases. The CDR3 contains 14 residues. Germline V gene lookup returns CDR1 SGHAT and CDR2 FQNNGV. V lost 3 bases and J lost 8; bases outside the gene matches: 6. CDR3 residues: CASSFPTGHEKLFF. CDR3 in DNA: TGTGCCAGCAGCTTTCCGACAGGGCACGAAAAACTGTTTTTT.

The chain is built from TRBV11-2 and TRBJ2-1, with unresolved D. Germline V gene data show CDR1 as SGHAT and CDR2 as FQNNGV. Trimming cost V 0 bases and J 3 bases, with 9 bases left between them. The CDR3 totals 15 residues. The CDR3 sequence: CASSLEISNYNEQFF. Here the CDR3 DNA reads TGTGCCAGCAGCTTAGAGATTAGTAACTACAATGAGCAGTTCTTC.

The J gene is TRBJ1-2, the V gene TRBV6-5; D might be TRBD1 (6 bases). The germline V gene encodes CDR1 MNHEY and CDR2 SVGAGI. The CDR3 runs 14 residues. Trimming cost V 6 bases and J 0 bases, with 11 bases left between them. The CDR3, as DNA: TGTGCCAGCAGGGCGACAGGTACTAACTATGGCTACACCTTC. Its translation is CASRATGTNYGYTF.

The rearrangement joins TRBV9 to TRBJ1-4, with D possibly TRBD1 on 5 matching bases. The ends were cut back, 4 bases at V and 2 bases at J, with 15 bases in the middle. CDR1 is SGDLS and CDR2 is YYNGEE in the germline V gene. This CDR3 region has 16 residues. This chain's CDR3 is CASSMTPGRTNEKLFF. Here the CDR3 DNA reads TGTGCCAGCAGCATGACCCCAGGGAGGACTAATGAAAAACTGTTTTTT.

The gene calls are TRBV30 and TRBJ2-5, with a tentative D call TRBD1 (6 bases). Deletions cut 3 bases from V and 1 base from J, with 9 bases between. Germline V gene data show CDR1 as GTSNPN and CDR2 as SVGIG (reference sequence). The CDR3 is 13 amino acids. The CDR3 loop is CAWSRDTQETQYF. CDR3 in DNA: TGTGCCTGGAGCCGGGACACCCAAGAGACCCAGTACTTC.